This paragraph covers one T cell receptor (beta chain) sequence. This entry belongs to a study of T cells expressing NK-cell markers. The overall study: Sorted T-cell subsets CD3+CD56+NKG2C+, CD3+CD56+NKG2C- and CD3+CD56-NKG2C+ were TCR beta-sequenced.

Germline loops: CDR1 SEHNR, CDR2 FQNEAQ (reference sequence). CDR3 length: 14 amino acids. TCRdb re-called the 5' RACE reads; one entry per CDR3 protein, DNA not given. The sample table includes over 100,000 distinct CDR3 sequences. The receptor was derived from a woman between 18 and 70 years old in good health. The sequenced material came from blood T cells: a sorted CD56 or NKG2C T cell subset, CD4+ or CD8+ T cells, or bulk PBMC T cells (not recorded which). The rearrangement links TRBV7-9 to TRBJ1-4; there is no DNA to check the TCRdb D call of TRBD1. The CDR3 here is CASTPGITNEKLFF.